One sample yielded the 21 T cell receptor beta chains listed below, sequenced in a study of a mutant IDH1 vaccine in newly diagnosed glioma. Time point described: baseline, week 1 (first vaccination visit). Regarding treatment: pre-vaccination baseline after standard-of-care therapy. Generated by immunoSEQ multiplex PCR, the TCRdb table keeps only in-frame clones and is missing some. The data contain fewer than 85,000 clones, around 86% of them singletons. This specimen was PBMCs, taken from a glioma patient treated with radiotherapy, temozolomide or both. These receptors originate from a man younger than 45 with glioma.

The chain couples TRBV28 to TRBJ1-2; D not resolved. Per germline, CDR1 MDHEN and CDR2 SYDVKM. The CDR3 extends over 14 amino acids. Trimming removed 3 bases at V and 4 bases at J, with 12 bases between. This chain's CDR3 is CASSFIGGFYGYTF. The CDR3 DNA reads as TGTGCCAGCAGTTTCATCGGTGGGTTCTATGGCTACACCTTC.

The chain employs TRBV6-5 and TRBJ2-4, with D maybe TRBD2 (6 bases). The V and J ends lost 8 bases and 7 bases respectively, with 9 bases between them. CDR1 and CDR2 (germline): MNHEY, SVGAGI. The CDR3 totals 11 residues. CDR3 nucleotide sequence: TGTGCCAGCGGGAGGAATAACATTCAGTACTTC. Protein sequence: CASGRNNIQYF.

CDR3 region: CASGQSFYEQYF. The CDR3 DNA follows: TGTGCCAGCGGCCAAAGCTTCTACGAGCAGTACTTC. The genes are TRBV2 and TRBJ2-7; no definite D call. The CDR3 extends over 12 amino acids. V was clipped by 8 bases and J by 3 bases, with 11 bases between them. Germline CDR1 SNHLY, CDR2 FYNNEI. Full variable domain (outside the CDR3, taken from reference TRBV2 and TRBJ2-7): EPEVTQTPSHQVTQMGQEVILRCVPISNHLYFYWYRQILGQKVEFLVSFYNNEISEKSEIFDDQFSVERPDGSNFTLKIRSTKLEDSAMYFCASGQSFYEQYFGPGTRLTVT.

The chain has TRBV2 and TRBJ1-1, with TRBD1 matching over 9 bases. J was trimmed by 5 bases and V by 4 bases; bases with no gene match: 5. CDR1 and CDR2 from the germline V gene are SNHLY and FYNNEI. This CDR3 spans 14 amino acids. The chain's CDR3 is CASSVIGQGTEAFF. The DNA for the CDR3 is TGTGCCAGCAGTGTTATAGGACAGGGGACTGAAGCTTTCTTT.

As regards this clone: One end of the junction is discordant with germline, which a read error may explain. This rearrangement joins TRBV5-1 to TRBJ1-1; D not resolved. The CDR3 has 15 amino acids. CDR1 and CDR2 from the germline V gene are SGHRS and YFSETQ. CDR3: CASSRLNRGNTEAFF. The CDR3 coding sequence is TGTGCCAGCAGCCGACTGAACCGGGGGAACACTGAAGCTTTCTTT. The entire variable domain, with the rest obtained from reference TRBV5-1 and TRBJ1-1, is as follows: KAGVTQTPRYLIKTRGQQVTLSCSPISGHRSVSWYQQTPGQGLQFLFEYFSETQRNKGNFPGRFSGRQFSNSRSEMNVSTLELGDSALYLCASSRLNRGNTEAFFGQGTRLTVV.

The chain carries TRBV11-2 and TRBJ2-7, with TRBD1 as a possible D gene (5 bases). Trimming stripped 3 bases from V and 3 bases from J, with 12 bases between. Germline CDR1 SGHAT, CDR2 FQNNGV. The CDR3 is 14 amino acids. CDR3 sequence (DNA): TGTGCCAGCAGCTTTAGGGGAACCCTCTACGAGCAGTACTTC. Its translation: CASSFRGTLYEQYF.

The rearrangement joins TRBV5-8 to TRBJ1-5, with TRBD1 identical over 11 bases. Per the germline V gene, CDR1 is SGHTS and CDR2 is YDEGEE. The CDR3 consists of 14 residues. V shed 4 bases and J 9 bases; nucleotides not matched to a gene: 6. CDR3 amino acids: CASSLGQGARPQHF. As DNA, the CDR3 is TGTGCCAGCAGCCTAGGACAGGGGGCAAGGCCCCAGCATTTT.

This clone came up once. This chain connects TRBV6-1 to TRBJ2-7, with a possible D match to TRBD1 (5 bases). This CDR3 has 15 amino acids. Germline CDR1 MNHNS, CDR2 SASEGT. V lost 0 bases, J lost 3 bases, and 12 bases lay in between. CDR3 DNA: TGTGCCAGCAGTGAAGCGATGACAGCAAGCTACGAGCAGTACTTC. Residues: CASSEAMTASYEQYF.

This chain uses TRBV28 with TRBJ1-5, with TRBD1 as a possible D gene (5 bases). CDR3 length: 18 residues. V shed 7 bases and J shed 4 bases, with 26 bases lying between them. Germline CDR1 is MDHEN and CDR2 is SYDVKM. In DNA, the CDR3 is TGTGCCAGCAATACTCGTCCCGTCGGGGGATGGAAGAATCAGCCCCAGCATTTT. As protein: CASNTRPVGGWKNQPQHF.

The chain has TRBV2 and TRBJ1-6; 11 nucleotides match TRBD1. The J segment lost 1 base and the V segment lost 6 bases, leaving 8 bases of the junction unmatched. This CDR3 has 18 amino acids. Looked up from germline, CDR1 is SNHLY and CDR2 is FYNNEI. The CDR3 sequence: CASSVPGQGGSYNSPLHF. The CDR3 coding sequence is TGTGCCAGCAGCGTACCGGGACAGGGGGGTTCCTATAATTCACCCCTCCACTTT.

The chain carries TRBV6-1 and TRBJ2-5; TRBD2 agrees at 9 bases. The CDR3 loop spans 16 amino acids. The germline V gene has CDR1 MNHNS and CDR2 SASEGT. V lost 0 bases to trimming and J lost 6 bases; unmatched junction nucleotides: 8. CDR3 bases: TGTGCCAGCAGTGAAGCGTATAGAGCGGGGGGCCAGACCCAGTACTTC. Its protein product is CASSEAYRAGGQTQYF.

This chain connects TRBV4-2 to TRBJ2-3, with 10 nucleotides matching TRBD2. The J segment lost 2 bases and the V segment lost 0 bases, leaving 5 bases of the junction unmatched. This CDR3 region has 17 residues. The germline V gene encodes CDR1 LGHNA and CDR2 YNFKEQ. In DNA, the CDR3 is TGTGCCAGCAGCCAAGATTCCAGCGGGGGGGCCACAGATACGCAGTATTTT. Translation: CASSQDSSGGATDTQYF.

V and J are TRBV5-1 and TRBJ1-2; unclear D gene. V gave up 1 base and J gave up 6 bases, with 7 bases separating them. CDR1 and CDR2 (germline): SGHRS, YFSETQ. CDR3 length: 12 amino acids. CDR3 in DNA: TGCGCCAGCAGCTTGAAGGAGAATGGCTACACCTTC. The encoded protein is CASSLKENGYTF.

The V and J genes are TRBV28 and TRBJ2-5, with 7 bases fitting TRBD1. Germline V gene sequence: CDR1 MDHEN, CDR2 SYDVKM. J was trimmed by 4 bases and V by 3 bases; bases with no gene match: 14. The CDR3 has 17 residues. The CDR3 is CASSFVPPDRKGETQYF. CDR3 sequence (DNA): TGTGCCAGCAGTTTCGTTCCCCCGGACAGGAAGGGAGAGACCCAGTACTTC.

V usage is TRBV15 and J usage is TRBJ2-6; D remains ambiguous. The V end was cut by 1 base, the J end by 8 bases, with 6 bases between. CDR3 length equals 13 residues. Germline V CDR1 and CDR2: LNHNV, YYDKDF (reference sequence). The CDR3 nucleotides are TGTGCCACCAGCAGAGTCCCGTCCAACGTCCTGACTTTC. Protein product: CATSRVPSNVLTF.

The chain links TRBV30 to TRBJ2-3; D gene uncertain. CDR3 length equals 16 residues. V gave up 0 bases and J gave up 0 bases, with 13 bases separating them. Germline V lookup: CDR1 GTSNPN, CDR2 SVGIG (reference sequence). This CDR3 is CAWSVLGYLSTDTQYF. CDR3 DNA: TGTGCCTGGAGTGTACTGGGCTACTTAAGCACAGATACGCAGTATTTT.

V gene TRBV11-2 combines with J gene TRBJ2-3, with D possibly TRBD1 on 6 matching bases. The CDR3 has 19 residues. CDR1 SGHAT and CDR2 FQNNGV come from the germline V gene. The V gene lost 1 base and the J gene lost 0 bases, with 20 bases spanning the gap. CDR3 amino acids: CASSLVWGTAGASTDTQYF. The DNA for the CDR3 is TGTGCCAGCAGCTTAGTTTGGGGCACCGCAGGGGCTAGCACAGATACGCAGTATTTT.

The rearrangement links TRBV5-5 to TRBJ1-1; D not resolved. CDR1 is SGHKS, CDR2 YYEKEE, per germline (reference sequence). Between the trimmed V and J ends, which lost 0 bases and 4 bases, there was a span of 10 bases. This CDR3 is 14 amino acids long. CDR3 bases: TGTGCCAGCAGCTTGGCGGTTGAGGGCACTGAAGCTTTCTTT. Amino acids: CASSLAVEGTEAFF.

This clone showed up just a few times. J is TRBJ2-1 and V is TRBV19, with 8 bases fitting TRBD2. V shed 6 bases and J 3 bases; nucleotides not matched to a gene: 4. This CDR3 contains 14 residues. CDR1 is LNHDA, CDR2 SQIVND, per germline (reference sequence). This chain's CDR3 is CASSPGTSYNEQFF. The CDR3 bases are TGTGCCAGTAGCCCGGGGACTAGCTACAATGAGCAGTTCTTC.

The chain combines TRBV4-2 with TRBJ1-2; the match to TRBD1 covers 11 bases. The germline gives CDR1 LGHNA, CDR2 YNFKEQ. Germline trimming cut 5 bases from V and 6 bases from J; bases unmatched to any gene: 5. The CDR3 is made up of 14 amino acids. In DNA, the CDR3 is TGTGCCAGCAGCTTTTGGACAGGGGGCGATGGCTACACCTTC. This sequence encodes CASSFWTGGDGYTF.

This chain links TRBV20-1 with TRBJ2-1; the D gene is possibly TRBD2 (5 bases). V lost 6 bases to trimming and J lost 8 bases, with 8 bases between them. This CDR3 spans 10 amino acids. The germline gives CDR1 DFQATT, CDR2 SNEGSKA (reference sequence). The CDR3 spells CSAKRDEQFF. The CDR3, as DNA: TGCAGTGCAAAGAGGGATGAGCAGTTCTTC.